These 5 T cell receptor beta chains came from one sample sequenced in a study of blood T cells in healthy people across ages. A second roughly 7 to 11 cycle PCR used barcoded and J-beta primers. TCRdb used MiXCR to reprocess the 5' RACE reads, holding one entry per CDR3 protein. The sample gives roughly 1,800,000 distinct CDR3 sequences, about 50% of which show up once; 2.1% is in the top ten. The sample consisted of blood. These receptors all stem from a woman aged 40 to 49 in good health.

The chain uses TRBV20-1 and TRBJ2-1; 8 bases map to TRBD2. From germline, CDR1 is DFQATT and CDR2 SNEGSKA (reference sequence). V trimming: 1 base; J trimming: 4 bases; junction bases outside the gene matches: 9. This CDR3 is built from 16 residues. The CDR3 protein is CSARGISGVEYNEQFF. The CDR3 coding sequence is TGCAGTGCTAGAGGTATTAGCGGGGTGGAATACAATGAGCAGTTCTTC.

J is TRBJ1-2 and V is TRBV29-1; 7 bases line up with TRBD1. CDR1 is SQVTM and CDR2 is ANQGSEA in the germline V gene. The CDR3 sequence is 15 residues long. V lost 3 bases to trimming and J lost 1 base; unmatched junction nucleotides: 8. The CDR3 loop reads CSVDEGQLFNYGYTF. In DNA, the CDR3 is TGCAGCGTTGACGAGGGACAGCTTTTTAACTATGGCTACACCTTC.

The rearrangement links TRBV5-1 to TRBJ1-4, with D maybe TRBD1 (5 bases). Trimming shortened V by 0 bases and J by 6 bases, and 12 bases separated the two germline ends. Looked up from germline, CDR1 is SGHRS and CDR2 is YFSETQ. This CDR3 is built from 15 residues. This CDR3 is CASSLEGNPDEKLFF. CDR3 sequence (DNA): TGCGCCAGCAGCTTGGAGGGGAACCCTGATGAAAAACTGTTTTTT.

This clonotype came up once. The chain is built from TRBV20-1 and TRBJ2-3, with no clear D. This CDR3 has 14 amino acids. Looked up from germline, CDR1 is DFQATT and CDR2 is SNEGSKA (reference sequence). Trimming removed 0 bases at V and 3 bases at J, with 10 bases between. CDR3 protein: CSARDWPPTDTQYF. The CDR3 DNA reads TGCAGTGCTAGAGACTGGCCCCCTACAGATACGCAGTATTTT.

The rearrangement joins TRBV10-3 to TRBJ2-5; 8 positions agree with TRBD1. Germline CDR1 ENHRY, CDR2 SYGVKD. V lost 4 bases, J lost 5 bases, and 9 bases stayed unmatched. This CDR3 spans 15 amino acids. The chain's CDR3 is CAISGRQGLGETQYF. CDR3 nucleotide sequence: TGTGCCATCAGTGGGAGACAGGGGTTGGGCGAGACCCAGTACTTC.